One TCR beta chain is described in this entry. Its antigen is currently unknown. V shed 1 base, J shed 4 bases, and the junction held 7 bases outside the gene matches. From germline, CDR1 is SGHAT and CDR2 FQNNGV. There are 16 residues in the CDR3. The sample belongs to a study of cytomegalovirus exposure and HLA in healthy donors. Study results and limitations: Most TCR sequences were uncommon, yet certain public TCRs appeared in many donors. About 87% or about 30% of the time was how often most TCR beta V segments were productive, according to an earlier analysis.

Donors sampled were nominally healthy, though unrecorded immune exposures were likely. 60 Vbeta and 13 Jbeta primers were used in PCR. Profiling relied on immunoSEQ multiplex PCR, and the TCRdb table lists in-frame clones only, not all of them. The sample records about 150,000 clones, more than 60% being singletons. This clonotype was obtained from a man aged 35 to 55 in good health and CMV-seropositive. The chain has TRBV11-2 and TRBJ2-3; TRBD2 aligns across 8 bases. Sequences were obtained from PBMCs. The CDR3 nucleotides read TGTGCCAGCAGCTTAGGCCCAGCGGGAGCGGCAGATACGCAGTATTTT. Translated, it gives CASSLGPAGAADTQYF.